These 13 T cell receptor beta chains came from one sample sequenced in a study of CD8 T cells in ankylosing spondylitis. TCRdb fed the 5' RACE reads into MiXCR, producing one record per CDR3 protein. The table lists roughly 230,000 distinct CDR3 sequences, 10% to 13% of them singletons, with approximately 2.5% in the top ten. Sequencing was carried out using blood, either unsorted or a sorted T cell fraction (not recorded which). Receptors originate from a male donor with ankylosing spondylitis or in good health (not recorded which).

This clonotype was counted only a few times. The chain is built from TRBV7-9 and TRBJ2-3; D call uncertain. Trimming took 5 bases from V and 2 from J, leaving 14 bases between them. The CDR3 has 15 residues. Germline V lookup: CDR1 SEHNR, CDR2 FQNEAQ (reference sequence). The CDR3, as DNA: TGTGCCAGCAGCGAATCCCCCCCTCCCACAGATACGCAGTATTTT. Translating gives CASSESPPPTDTQYF.

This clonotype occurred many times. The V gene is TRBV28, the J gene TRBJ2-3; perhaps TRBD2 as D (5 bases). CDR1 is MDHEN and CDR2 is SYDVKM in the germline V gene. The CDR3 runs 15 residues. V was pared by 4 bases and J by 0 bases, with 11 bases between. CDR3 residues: CASSYGVPSTDTQYF. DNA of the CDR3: TGTGCCAGCAGTTACGGGGTACCCAGCACAGATACGCAGTATTTT.

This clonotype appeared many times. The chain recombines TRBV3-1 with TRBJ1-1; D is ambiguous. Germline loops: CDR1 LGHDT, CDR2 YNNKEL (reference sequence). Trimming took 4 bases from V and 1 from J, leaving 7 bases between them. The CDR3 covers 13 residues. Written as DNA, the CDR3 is TGTGCCAGCAGCCGGACCAAGAACACTGAAGCTTTCTTT. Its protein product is CASSRTKNTEAFF. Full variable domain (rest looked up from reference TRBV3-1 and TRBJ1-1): DTAVSQTPKYLVTQMGNDKSIKCEQNLGHDTMYWYKQDSKKFLKIMFSYNNKELIINETVPNRFSPKSPDKAHLNLHINSLELGDSAVYFCASSRTKNTEAFFGQGTRLTVV.

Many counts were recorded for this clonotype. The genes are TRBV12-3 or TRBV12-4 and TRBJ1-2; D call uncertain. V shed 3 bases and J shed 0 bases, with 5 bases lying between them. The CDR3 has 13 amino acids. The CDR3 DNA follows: TGTGCCAGCAGTTTTGGGGCTAACTATGGCTACACCTTC. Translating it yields CASSFGANYGYTF.

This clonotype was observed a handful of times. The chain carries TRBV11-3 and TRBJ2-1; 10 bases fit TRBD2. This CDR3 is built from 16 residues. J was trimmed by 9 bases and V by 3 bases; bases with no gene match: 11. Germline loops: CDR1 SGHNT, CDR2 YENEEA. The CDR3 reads CASSFAAGGSWSEQFF. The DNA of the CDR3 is TGTGCCAGCAGCTTCGCAGCGGGAGGGTCGTGGAGTGAGCAGTTCTTC.

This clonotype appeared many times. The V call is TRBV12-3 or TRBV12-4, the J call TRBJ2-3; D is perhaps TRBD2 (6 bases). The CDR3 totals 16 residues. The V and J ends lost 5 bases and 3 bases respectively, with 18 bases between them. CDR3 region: CASSADYSAGTDTQYF. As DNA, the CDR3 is TGTGCCAGCAGTGCGGACTATTCCGCGGGAACAGATACGCAGTATTTT.

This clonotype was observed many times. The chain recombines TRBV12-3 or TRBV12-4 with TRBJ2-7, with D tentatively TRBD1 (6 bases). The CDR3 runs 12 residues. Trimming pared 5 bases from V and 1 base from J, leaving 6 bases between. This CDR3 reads CASSGQSYEQYF. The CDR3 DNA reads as TGTGCCAGCAGTGGACAGTCCTACGAGCAGTACTTC.

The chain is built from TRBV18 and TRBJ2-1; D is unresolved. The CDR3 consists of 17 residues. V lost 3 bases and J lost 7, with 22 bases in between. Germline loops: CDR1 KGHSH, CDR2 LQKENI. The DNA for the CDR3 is TGTGCCAGCTCACCTTCCGGGCAGAACTTACTGAGGAATGAGCAGTTCTTC. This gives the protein CASSPSGQNLLRNEQFF.

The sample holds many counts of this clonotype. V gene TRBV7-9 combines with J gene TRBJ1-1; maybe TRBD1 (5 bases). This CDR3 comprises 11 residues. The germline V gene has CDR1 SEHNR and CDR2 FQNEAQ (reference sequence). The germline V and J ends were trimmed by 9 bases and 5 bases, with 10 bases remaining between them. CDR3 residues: CASMAGTEAFF. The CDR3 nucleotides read TGTGCCAGTATGGCAGGGACTGAAGCTTTCTTT. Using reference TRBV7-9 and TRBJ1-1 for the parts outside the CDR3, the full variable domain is DTGVSQNPRHKITKRGQNVTFRCDPISEHNRLYWYRQTLGQGPEFLTYFQNEAQLEKSRLLSDRFSAERPKGSFSTLEIQRTEQGDSAMYLCASMAGTEAFFGQGTRLTVV.

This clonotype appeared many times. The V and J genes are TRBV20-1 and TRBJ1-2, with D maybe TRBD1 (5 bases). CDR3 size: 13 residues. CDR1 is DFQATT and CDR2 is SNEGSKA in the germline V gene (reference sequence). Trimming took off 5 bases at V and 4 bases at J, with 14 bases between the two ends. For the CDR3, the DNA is TGCAGTGCTCTAGGGGCAGGGTCCTATGGCTACACCTTC. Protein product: CSALGAGSYGYTF.

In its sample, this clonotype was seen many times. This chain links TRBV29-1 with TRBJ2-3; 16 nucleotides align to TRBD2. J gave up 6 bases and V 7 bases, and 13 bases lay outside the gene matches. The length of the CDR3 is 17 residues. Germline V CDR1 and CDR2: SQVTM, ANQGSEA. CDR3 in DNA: TGCAGCGCGACCCCACCGGGACTAGCGGGAGGGTTGGATACGCAGTATTTT. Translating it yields CSATPPGLAGGLDTQYF.

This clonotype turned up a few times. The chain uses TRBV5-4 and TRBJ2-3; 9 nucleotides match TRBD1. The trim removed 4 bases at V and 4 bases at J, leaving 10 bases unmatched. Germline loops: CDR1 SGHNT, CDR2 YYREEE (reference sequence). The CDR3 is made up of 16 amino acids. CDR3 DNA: TGTGCCAGCAGCCCCTCGAGGGACAGGGTCCCAGATACGCAGTATTTT. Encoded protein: CASSPSRDRVPDTQYF. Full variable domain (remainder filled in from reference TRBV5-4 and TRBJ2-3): ETGVTQSPTHLIKTRGQQVTLRCSSQSGHNTVSWYQQALGQGPQFIFQYYREEENGRGNFPPRFSGLQFPNYSSELNVNALELDDSALYLCASSPSRDRVPDTQYFGPGTRLTVL.

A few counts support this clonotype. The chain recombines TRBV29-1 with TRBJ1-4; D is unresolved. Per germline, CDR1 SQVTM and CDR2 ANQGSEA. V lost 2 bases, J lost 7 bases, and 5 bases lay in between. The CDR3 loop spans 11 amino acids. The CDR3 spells CSVESGEKLFF. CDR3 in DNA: TGCAGCGTTGAATCGGGTGAAAAACTGTTTTTT.